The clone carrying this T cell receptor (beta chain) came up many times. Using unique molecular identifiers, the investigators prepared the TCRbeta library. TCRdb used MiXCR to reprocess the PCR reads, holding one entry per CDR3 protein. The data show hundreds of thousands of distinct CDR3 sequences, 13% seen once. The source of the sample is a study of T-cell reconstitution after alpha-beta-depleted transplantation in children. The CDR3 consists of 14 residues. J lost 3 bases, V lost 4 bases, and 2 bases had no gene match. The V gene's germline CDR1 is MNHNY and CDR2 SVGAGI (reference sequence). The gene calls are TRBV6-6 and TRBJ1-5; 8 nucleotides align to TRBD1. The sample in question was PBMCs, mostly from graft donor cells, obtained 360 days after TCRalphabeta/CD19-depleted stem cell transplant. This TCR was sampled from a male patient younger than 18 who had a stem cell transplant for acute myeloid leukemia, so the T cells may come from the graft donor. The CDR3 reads CASSSGGYNQPQHF. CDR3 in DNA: TGTGCCAGCAGTTCAGGGGGCTACAATCAGCCCCAGCATTTT.